The 10 T cell receptor beta chains below all came from one sample that was sequenced in a study of T-cell reconstitution after alpha-beta-depleted transplantation in children. Unique molecular identifiers featured in how the TCRbeta library was prepared. TCRdb independently ran MiXCR on the PCR reads; one entry per CDR3 protein. The sample includes about 610,000 distinct CDR3 sequences, 8% to 11% seen only once; the top ten take less than 5%. The material was PBMCs from the stem cell graft donor, obtained from the stem cell graft. The receptors were gathered from a human donor who donated a stem cell graft to a child with acute myeloid leukemia.

This chain links TRBV12-3 or TRBV12-4 with TRBJ2-7; 8 nucleotides line up with TRBD2. The CDR3 sequence is 15 residues long. Losses at the gene ends were 3 bases for V and 6 bases for J; bases not matched to a gene: 10. This CDR3 is CASSFSPGLAREQYF. CDR3 DNA sequence: TGTGCCAGCAGTTTTTCCCCTGGACTAGCTCGCGAGCAGTACTTC.

The chain employs TRBV20-1 and TRBJ2-7, with TRBD1 matching over 7 bases. Germline lookup yields CDR1 DFQATT and CDR2 SNEGSKA (reference sequence). The CDR3 totals 13 residues. V gave up 5 bases and J gave up 0 bases; unmatched junction bases: 4. CDR3 in amino acids: CSAPGQSSYEQYF. CDR3 DNA sequence: TGCAGTGCTCCGGGACAGAGCTCCTACGAGCAGTACTTC.

The V and J genes are TRBV20-1 and TRBJ2-2, with 9 bases that match TRBD1. Unmatched junction bases numbered 9, after V lost 0 bases and J lost 7 bases. The CDR3 totals 16 residues. From germline, CDR1 is DFQATT and CDR2 SNEGSKA (reference sequence). The CDR3 loop reads CSAREQGQGINGELFF. The CDR3, as DNA: TGCAGTGCTAGAGAACAGGGACAGGGTATTAACGGGGAGCTGTTTTTT.

The rearrangement links TRBV30 to TRBJ2-2; unclear D gene. V lost 1 base and J 4 bases, leaving 13 bases between the germline ends. Germline V gives CDR1 GTSNPN, CDR2 SVGIG (reference sequence). The CDR3 has 15 amino acids. CDR3 coding DNA: TGTGCCTGGAGTGCGTTACACTGGGGCACCGGGGAGCTGTTTTTT. It specifies CAWSALHWGTGELFF.

In this sample, this clonotype turned up many times. This rearrangement joins TRBV24-1 to TRBJ2-2, with 9 positions matching TRBD1. Germline values: CDR1 KGHDR, CDR2 SFDVKD. The CDR3 extends over 16 amino acids. Trimming removed 2 bases from V and 1 base from J; junction bases left unmatched: 1. CDR3 region: CATSDSGQGNTGELFF. In DNA, the CDR3 is TGTGCCACCAGTGATTCGGGACAGGGGAACACCGGGGAGCTGTTTTTT.

The V and J genes are TRBV30 and TRBJ1-4; D not certain. V was cut by 0 bases and J by 0 bases, with 5 bases left in between. This CDR3 region has 14 residues. CDR1 GTSNPN and CDR2 SVGIG come from the germline V gene (reference sequence). The DNA for the CDR3 is TGTGCCTGGAGTGTGGGTACAACTAATGAAAAACTGTTTTTT. Its translation: CAWSVGTTNEKLFF.

This clonotype was found many times. V usage is TRBV29-1 and J usage is TRBJ2-5, with 7 bases lining up with TRBD1. This CDR3 spans 12 amino acids. CDR1 is SQVTM, CDR2 ANQGSEA, per germline. Trimming at V came to 7 bases and at J to 3 bases, leaving 5 bases not matched to a gene. CDR3 DNA sequence: TGCAGCGCTTACAGGGGCGAAGAGACCCAGTACTTC. Its translation is CSAYRGEETQYF.

This clonotype was observed a few times. The chain has TRBV2 and TRBJ1-3; D is unclear. The germline V gene has CDR1 SNHLY and CDR2 FYNNEI. The CDR3 is 13 amino acids. Trimming pared 3 bases from V and 0 bases from J, leaving 3 bases between. This chain's CDR3 is CASSENSGNTIYF. DNA of the CDR3: TGTGCCAGCAGTGAGAACTCTGGAAACACCATATATTTT.

This clonotype has a count of ten or more. The chain links TRBV27 to TRBJ2-1, with TRBD2 matching 14 bases. J lost 0 bases, V lost 6 bases, and 10 bases had no gene match. Germline V gene sequence: CDR1 MNHEY, CDR2 SMNVEV (reference sequence). The CDR3 has 19 residues. CDR3: CASRGLGLAGDRSYNEQFF. The CDR3 DNA follows: TGTGCCAGCAGGGGCTTGGGACTAGCGGGAGACCGCTCCTACAATGAGCAGTTCTTC.

This clonotype was counted a few times. J is TRBJ2-4 and V is TRBV12-3 or TRBV12-4; D gene ambiguous. The CDR3 consists of 16 residues. V gave up 2 bases and J gave up 1 base, with 12 bases separating them. As DNA, the CDR3 is TGTGCCAGCAGTTTACGGCCCCGCTCGGCCAAAAACATTCAGTACTTC. Residues: CASSLRPRSAKNIQYF.